What follows are 19 T cell receptor beta chains derived from one specimen sequenced in a study of blood T cell repertoires in COVID-19. This table comes from immunoSEQ multiplex PCR, and its TCRdb copy is limited to in-frame clones, with some not included. Of 210,000 or so clones in the sample, around 90% were seen once. Sequenced: PBMCs or T cells enriched from blood (not recorded which). These receptors were collected from a woman aged 30 to 39 who had been exposed to COVID-19.

This rearrangement joins TRBV25-1 to TRBJ2-7; 7 nucleotides match TRBD2. Germline CDR1 MGHDK, CDR2 SYGVNS. The V and J ends lost 4 bases and 5 bases, in that order; junction bases with no gene match: 5. This CDR3 contains 13 residues. For the CDR3, the DNA is TGTGCCAGCAGTGGACTAGCATTCGACGAGCAGTACTTC. Encoded protein: CASSGLAFDEQYF.

In its sample, this clone was seen a few times. The rearrangement uses TRBV3-1 (or the pseudogene TRBV3-2) and TRBJ1-5; TRBD1 is a possible D gene (5 bases). Germline V lookup: CDR1 LGHDT, CDR2 YNNKEL (reference sequence). V lost 3 bases, J lost 0 bases, and 9 bases lay in between. CDR3 length: 15 amino acids. CDR3 nucleotides: TGTGCCAGCAGCCATGACAGCTCTAGCAATCAGCCCCAGCATTTT. Translated, it gives CASSHDSSSNQPQHF.

The chain uses TRBV30 and TRBJ2-7; 8 positions match TRBD1. This CDR3 has 11 residues. J gave up 5 bases and V 5 bases, and 2 bases lay outside the gene matches. Germline V gene sequence: CDR1 GTSNPN, CDR2 SVGIG (reference sequence). CDR3 nucleotide sequence: TGTGCCTGGGACAGGGGCCACGAGCAGTACTTC. It specifies CAWDRGHEQYF. The whole variable domain, remainder taken from reference TRBV30 and TRBJ2-7, is SQTIHQWPATLVQPVGSPLSLECTVEGTSNPNLYWYRQAAGRGLQLLFYSVGIGQISSEVPQNLSASRPQDRQFILSSKKLLLSDSGFYLCAWDRGHEQYFGPGTRLTVT.

V and J are TRBV12-3 or TRBV12-4 and TRBJ1-2; TRBD1 is a possible D gene (5 bases). V lost 3 bases and J 6 bases, leaving 11 bases between the germline ends. This CDR3 has 13 residues. The CDR3, as DNA: TGTGCCAGCAGTTTGCGAAGGGGTGATGGCTACACCTTC. Translated: CASSLRRGDGYTF.

This rearrangement joins TRBV4-2 to TRBJ2-1; 14 bases are shared with TRBD2. Germline V gene lookup returns CDR1 LGHNA and CDR2 YNFKEQ. V lost 4 bases and J lost 0; bases outside the gene matches: 2. The length of the CDR3 is 17 residues. Here the CDR3 reads CASSLGTSGSSYNEQFF. The DNA of the CDR3 is TGTGCCAGCAGCCTTGGGACTAGCGGGAGCTCCTACAATGAGCAGTTCTTC.

This clone was seen a handful of times. V usage is TRBV28 and J usage is TRBJ1-5; a possible D gene is TRBD1 (6 bases). This CDR3 has 15 amino acids. Per the germline V gene, CDR1 is MDHEN and CDR2 is SYDVKM. With 5 bases removed from V and 7 bases from J, the gap between germline ends came to 18 bases. CDR3 amino acids: CASSLPGETGQPQHF. CDR3 nucleotide sequence: TGTGCCAGCAGTCTGCCAGGGGAGACGGGGCAGCCCCAGCATTTT.

The rearrangement uses TRBV5-6 and TRBJ1-2; perhaps TRBD1 as D (6 bases). V lost 4 bases, J lost 5 bases, and 24 bases lay in between. The CDR3 sequence is 17 residues long. Looked up from germline, CDR1 is SGHDT and CDR2 is YYEEEE. As DNA, the CDR3 is TGTGCCAGCAGCCCATATTTGACATGGGACAATTATTATGGCTACACCTTC. This sequence encodes CASSPYLTWDNYYGYTF.

The rearrangement uses TRBV10-3 and TRBJ1-3; no clear D. Germline CDR1 reads ENHRY; CDR2 reads SYGVKD. The V gene lost 3 bases and the J gene lost 1 base, with 16 bases spanning the gap. CDR3 length: 17 residues. CDR3 protein: CAISDPRREGSGNTIYF. In DNA, the CDR3 is TGTGCCATCAGTGACCCCAGACGGGAGGGATCTGGAAACACCATATATTTT.

The chain recombines TRBV6-4 with TRBJ2-2, with D possibly being TRBD1 (5 bases). The CDR3 has 14 amino acids. CDR1 MRHNA and CDR2 SNTAGT come from the germline V gene. V was shortened by 7 bases and J by 4 bases, with 13 bases between the two germline ends. CDR3 sequence reads: CASKIDSFTGELFF. CDR3 nucleotides: TGTGCCAGCAAAATAGACAGTTTCACCGGGGAGCTGTTTTTT.

V usage is TRBV7-8 and J usage is TRBJ2-2; no clear D. This CDR3 is 13 amino acids long. V lost 8 bases and J 5 bases, leaving 12 bases between the germline ends. Germline V lookup: CDR1 SGHVS, CDR2 FQNEAQ. The CDR3 DNA sequence: TGTGCCAGCGGCAGGATCGATACCGGGGAGCTGTTTTTT. It is translated as CASGRIDTGELFF.

The rearrangement uses TRBV10-2 and TRBJ2-7, with TRBD1 matching over 9 bases. The CDR3 contains 14 residues. Trimming at V came to 6 bases and at J to 5 bases, leaving 8 bases not matched to a gene. Germline V CDR1 and CDR2: WSHSY, SAAADI. The DNA of the CDR3 is TGCGCCAGCAGGAAGGACAGGGGAGAGAACGAGCAGTACTTC. Residues: CASRKDRGENEQYF.

The genes are TRBV5-6 and TRBJ1-2; TRBD1 matches 7 bases. Looked up from germline, CDR1 is SGHDT and CDR2 is YYEEEE. Losses at the gene ends were 0 bases for V and 5 bases for J; bases not matched to a gene: 13. The CDR3 covers 17 residues. Here the CDR3 DNA reads TGTGCCAGCAGCTTGGCCCTCAAAGGGGGCCTATCGTATGGCTACACCTTC. The encoded protein is CASSLALKGGLSYGYTF.

In this sample, this clone turned up a few times. V gene TRBV7-8 combines with J gene TRBJ1-2; 7 bases fit TRBD1. Per germline, CDR1 SGHVS and CDR2 FQNEAQ. The CDR3 extends over 15 amino acids. J gave up 6 bases and V 5 bases, and 12 bases lay outside the gene matches. CDR3 region: CASSLNEGAKNGYTF. The DNA of the CDR3 is TGTGCCAGCAGCCTCAACGAGGGGGCGAAGAATGGCTACACCTTC.

V is TRBV30 and J is TRBJ1-1; D not certain. This CDR3 is 12 amino acids long. Germline CDR1 GTSNPN, CDR2 SVGIG (reference sequence). The V end lost 5 bases, the J end lost 11 bases, and 18 bases lay between the germline ends. CDR3 bases: TGTGCCTGGGTTCCGACCGGGATCGGGGCTTTCTTT. Protein sequence: CAWVPTGIGAFF.

The chain is built from TRBV4-1 and TRBJ1-6; D unclear. Germline V gene data show CDR1 as MGHRA and CDR2 as YSYEKL. Trimming removed 3 bases at V and 7 bases at J, with 7 bases between. This CDR3 region has 13 residues. CDR3 DNA: TGCGCCAGCAGCCACGGTCCGAATTCACCCCTCCACTTT. It encodes CASSHGPNSPLHF.

V is TRBV5-1 and J is TRBJ2-1; TRBD2 matches at 16 bases. There are 17 residues in the CDR3. J was trimmed by 6 bases and V by 4 bases; bases with no gene match: 7. CDR1 and CDR2 (germline): SGHRS, YFSETQ. The CDR3: CASSRGLAGGPSNEQFF. The CDR3 DNA follows: TGCGCCAGCAGCAGGGGACTAGCGGGAGGGCCTTCCAATGAGCAGTTCTTC. Drawing the rest from reference TRBV5-1 and TRBJ2-1, the complete variable domain is KAGVTQTPRYLIKTRGQQVTLSCSPISGHRSVSWYQQTPGQGLQFLFEYFSETQRNKGNFPGRFSGRQFSNSRSEMNVSTLELGDSALYLCASSRGLAGGPSNEQFFGPGTRLTVL.

This chain joins TRBV28 and TRBJ1-2, with D uncertain. CDR3 length: 14 amino acids. V lost 0 bases and J 2 bases, leaving 7 bases between the germline ends. Per germline, CDR1 MDHEN and CDR2 SYDVKM. The CDR3 nucleotides read TGTGCCAGCAGTTTATGGGAGCGGAACTATGGCTACACCTTC. Its protein product is CASSLWERNYGYTF.

V usage is TRBV20-1 and J usage is TRBJ2-5; D unclear. In germline, CDR1 is DFQATT, CDR2 SNEGSKA (reference sequence). The CDR3 runs to 11 residues. V lost 3 bases and J lost 3, with 5 bases in between. In DNA, the CDR3 is TGCAGTGCTAGTTCCGAAGAGACCCAGTACTTC. Translating gives CSASSEETQYF.

The chain links TRBV28 to TRBJ1-4; D is perhaps TRBD1 (6 bases). CDR3 size: 15 residues. V was cut by 6 bases and J by 4 bases, with 15 bases left in between. The germline gives CDR1 MDHEN, CDR2 SYDVKM. The chain's CDR3 is CASSRTGGVNEKLFF. The DNA for the CDR3 is TGTGCCAGCAGCCGCACGGGGGGCGTTAATGAAAAACTGTTTTTT.